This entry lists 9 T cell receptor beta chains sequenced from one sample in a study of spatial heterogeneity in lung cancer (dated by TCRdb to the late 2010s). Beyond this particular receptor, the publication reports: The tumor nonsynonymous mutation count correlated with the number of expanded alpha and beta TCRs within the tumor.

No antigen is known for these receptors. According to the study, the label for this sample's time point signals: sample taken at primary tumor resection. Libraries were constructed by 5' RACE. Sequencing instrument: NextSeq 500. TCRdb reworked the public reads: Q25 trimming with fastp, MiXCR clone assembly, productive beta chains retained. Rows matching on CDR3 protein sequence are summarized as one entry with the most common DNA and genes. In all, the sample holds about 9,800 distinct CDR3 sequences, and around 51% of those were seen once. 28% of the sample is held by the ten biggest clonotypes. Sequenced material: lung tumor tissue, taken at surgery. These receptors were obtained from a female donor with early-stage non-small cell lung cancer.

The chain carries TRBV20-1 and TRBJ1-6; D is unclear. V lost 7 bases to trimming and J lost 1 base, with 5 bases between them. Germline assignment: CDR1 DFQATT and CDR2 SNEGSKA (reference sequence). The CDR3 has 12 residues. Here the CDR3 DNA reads TGCAGTGAGGAATCCTATAATTCACCCCTCCACTTT. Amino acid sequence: CSEESYNSPLHF.

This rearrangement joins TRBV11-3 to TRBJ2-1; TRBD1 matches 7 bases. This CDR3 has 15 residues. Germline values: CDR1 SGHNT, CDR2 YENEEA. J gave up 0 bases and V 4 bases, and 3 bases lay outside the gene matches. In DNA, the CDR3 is TGTGCCAGCAGCTCACAGGGGAGCTCCTACAATGAGCAGTTCTTC. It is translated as CASSSQGSSYNEQFF.

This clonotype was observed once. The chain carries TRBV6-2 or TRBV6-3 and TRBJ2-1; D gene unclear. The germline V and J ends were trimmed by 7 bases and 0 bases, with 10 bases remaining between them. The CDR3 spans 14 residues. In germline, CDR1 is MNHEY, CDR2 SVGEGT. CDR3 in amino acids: CASNKGGSYNEQFF. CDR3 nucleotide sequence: TGTGCCAGCAACAAGGGTGGCTCCTACAATGAGCAGTTCTTC.

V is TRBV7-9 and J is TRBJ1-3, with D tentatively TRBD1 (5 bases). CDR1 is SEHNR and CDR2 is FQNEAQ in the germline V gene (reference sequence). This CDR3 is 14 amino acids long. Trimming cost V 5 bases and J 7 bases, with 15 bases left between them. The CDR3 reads CASSVGGVPNTIYF. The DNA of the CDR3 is TGTGCCAGCAGCGTTGGGGGAGTGCCCAACACCATATATTTT.

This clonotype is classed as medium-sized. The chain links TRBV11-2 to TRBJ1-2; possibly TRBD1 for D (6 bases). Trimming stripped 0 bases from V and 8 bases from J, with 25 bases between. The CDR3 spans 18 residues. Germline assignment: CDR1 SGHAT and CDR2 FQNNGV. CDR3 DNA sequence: TGTGCCAGCAGCTTAGATCTCGCCTGGGGCGGCAGGGGAGGAGGCTACACCTTC. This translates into CASSLDLAWGGRGGGYTF.

DNA of the CDR3: TGTGCCAGCAGCTCACCGACGGGCTCGAGGGAACTGTTTTTT. It translates to CASSSPTGSRELFF. The gene calls are TRBV7-2 and TRBJ1-4; D is unclear. Germline V gene lookup returns CDR1 SGHTA and CDR2 FQGNSA. This CDR3 has 14 residues. Deletions cut 4 bases from V and 12 bases from J, with 18 bases between.

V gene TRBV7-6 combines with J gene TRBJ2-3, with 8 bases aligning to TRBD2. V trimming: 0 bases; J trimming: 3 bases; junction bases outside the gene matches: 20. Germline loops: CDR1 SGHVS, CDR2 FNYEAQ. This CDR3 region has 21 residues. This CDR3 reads CASSLADPGLEFALSTDTQYF. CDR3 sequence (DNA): TGTGCCAGCAGCTTAGCGGATCCGGGACTAGAGTTCGCCCTCAGTACAGATACGCAGTATTTT.

In DNA form, the CDR3 reads TGTGCCAGCAGCTCCACTGGAGGGGGAGGCAATGAGCAGTTCTTC. Protein: CASSSTGGGGNEQFF. This chain links TRBV5-4 with TRBJ2-1, with D perhaps given as TRBD1 or TRBD2 (6 bases each). CDR1 SGHNT and CDR2 YYREEE come from the germline V gene (reference sequence). This CDR3 is built from 15 residues. Trimming pared 3 bases from V and 6 bases from J, leaving 16 bases between.

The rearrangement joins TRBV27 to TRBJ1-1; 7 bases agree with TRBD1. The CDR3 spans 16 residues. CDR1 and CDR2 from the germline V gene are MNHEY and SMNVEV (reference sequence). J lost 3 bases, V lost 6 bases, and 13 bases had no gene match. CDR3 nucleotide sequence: TGTGCCAGCAGGAAAAGACAGGGCTTTTCATACACTGAAGCTTTCTTT. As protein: CASRKRQGFSYTEAFF.